This T cell receptor beta chain stems from a study of T cells expressing NK-cell markers. Study overall: According to the study, TCR beta repertoires originated from sorted CD3+CD56+NKG2C+, CD3+CD56+NKG2C- and CD3+CD56-NKG2C+ T cells.

General observations from the study: These clonotypes also led the CD3+CD56-NKG2C+ fraction in several donors.

About this clonotype itself: Antigen: not known.

The CDR3 has 16 amino acids. Looked up from germline, CDR1 is SGHAT and CDR2 is FQNNGV. TCRdb re-called the 5' RACE reads and catalogs CDR3 proteins one per entry, DNA excluded. This repertoire includes 450,000 to 600,000 distinct CDR3 sequences. The sequence was collected from a man between 18 and 29 years old in good health. Sequenced sample: blood T cells: a sorted CD56 or NKG2C T cell subset, CD4+ or CD8+ T cells, or bulk PBMC T cells (not recorded which). The rearrangement joins TRBV11-2 to TRBJ2-1; checking the TCRdb D call of TRBD2 is not possible without DNA. The CDR3: CASSLDPSGAYNEQFF.